Listed below are T cell receptor beta chains from one sample, sequenced in a study of T cells in Graves' hyperthyroidism and ophthalmopathy. A single record per CDR3 protein comes from TCRdb applying MiXCR to the multiplex PCR reads. In the table there are over 300,000 distinct CDR3 sequences, approximately 14% of which are singletons. The sequenced material came from blood. The receptors originated from an older woman with Graves' hyperthyroidism. CDR3s leave out the opening cysteine and the closing phenylalanine or tryptophan.

ASSISPSSYNEQF	TRBV19
ASSAGLSTSTDTQY	TRBV6-4
ASSLGLTSGGTDTQY	TRBV5-1
ASSLGNGETQY	TRBV7-2
ASSRTSGSPDTQY	TRBV11-2
ASLAPSSYNEQF	TRBV18
ASSFRRNEKLF	TRBV28
ASSSYGTGHGYT	TRBV7-9
ASSSIGSGVTSGRFYNEQF	TRBV11-2
AWRGTGGGGSPLH	TRBV30
ASSEGTVGVEQY	TRBV5-1
ASSLWTGAYEQY	TRBV5-1
ASRQGAREKLF	TRBV19
SARETGRGNIQY	TRBV20-1
ATSDWNDRVGANVLT	TRBV24-1
ASGSSGRAEGEQF	TRBV5-1
SARVGGSNYGYT	TRBV20-1
ASSSRRGLAAPYNEQF	TRBV12-3/TRBV12-4
ASSPGQGAQEQY	TRBV18
ASSPPKGRGYT	TRBV18
AWSVRANTIY	TRBV30
ASSQAGTPGAGELF	TRBV5-1
ASSLDLSSYEQY	TRBV27
ASSLVQGVLGSSGTDTQY	TRBV5-5
ATSRRTSGSTDTQY	TRBV10-3
ASSSSGRPQYSTDTQY	TRBV7-2
ASRQGGNTGELF	TRBV6-2/TRBV6-3
AIRTGDQPQH	TRBV10-3
SSIGLSKGEQY	TRBV20-1